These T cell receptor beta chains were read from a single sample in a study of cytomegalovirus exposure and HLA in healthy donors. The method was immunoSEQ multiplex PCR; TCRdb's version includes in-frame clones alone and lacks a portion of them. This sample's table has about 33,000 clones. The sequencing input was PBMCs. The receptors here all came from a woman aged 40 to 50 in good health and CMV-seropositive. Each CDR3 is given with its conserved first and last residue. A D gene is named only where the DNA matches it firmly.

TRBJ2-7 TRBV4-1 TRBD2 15 TGCGCCAGCAGCCAAGGGTTAGCGGGAGTCTACGAGCAGTACTTC CASSQGLAGVYEQYF
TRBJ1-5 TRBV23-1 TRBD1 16 TGCGCCAGCACCCCCAGCCTGGGGACAGGGGATCAGCCCCAGCATTTT CASTPSLGTGDQPQHF
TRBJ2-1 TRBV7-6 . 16 TGTGCCAGCAGCTTCTTAACAGGTGACTCCGACAATGAGCAGTTCTTC CASSFLTGDSDNEQFF
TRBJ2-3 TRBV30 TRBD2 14 TGTGCCTGGAGTGACGGACTAGCGACAGATACGCAGTATTTT CAWSDGLATDTQYF
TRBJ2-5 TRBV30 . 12 TGTGCCTGGAGTGTTGGGAGAGAGACCCAGTACTTC CAWSVGRETQYF
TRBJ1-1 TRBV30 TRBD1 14 TGTGCCTGGACCCGAGGGACAGCCACCACTGAAGCCTTCTTT CAWTRGTATTEAFF
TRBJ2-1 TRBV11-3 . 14 TGTGCCAGCAGCCCTTTGGCGGGAAGCAATGAGCAGTTCTTC CASSPLAGSNEQFF
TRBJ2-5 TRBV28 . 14 TGTGCCAGCAGTTTATATGGGGCTCAAGAGACCCAGTACTTC CASSLYGAQETQYF
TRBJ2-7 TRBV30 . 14 TGTGCCTGGAGCTCTCCGGGTTCGTCTCGCGAGCAGTACTTC CAWSSPGSSREQYF
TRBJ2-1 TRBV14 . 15 TGTGCCAGCAGCCAACGGCTAGGCTCCTACAATGAGCAGTTCTTC CASSQRLGSYNEQFF
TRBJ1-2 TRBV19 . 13 TGTGCCGCCCAACGTGGGGCCAACTATGGCTACACCTTC CAAQRGANYGYTF
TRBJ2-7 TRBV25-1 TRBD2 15 TGTGCCAGCAGTATAGCCGGGGGAGGGTGGTACGAGCAGTACTTC CASSIAGGGWYEQYF
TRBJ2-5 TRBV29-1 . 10 TGCAGCGTTGAGGAGGAGACCCAGTACTTC CSVEEETQYF
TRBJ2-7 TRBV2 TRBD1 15 TGTGCCAGCAGATTTATGGGACAGGGAGCCTACGAGCAGTACTTC CASRFMGQGAYEQYF